This record concerns one T cell receptor (beta chain) sequence. Here immunoSEQ multiplex PCR was the method, and the copy in TCRdb shows in-frame clones only, minus some. Among 450,000 to 500,000 clones listed, about 82% were seen once. The record originates from a study of shared clonotypes between healthy human individuals. Germline loops: CDR1 ENHRY, CDR2 SYGVKD. The CDR3 runs 13 residues. V gave up 2 bases and J gave up 12 bases, with 14 bases separating them. The chain combines TRBV10-3 with TRBJ2-1; D not resolved. The TCR originated in a woman aged 40 to 55 in good health. Some clones in this sample may be carry-over from other donors' samples. The sequencing sample was made of PBMCs. CDR3 nucleotides: TGTGCCATCAGTGAGGTCGAGAGGTGGGTGCAGTTCTTC. As protein: CAISEVERWVQFF.